These 17 T cell receptor beta chains came from one sample sequenced in a study of control samples from healthy donors and cancer patients. Using immunoSEQ multiplex PCR, the repertoire was profiled, and TCRdb retains in-frame clones only, with some absent. The table lists around 92,000 clones, roughly four fifths of them singletons. Sequenced: blood. The receptors were sampled from a man aged 60-69 years in good health.

The chain is built from TRBV2 and TRBJ2-7; TRBD1 agrees at 11 bases. Germline V gives CDR1 SNHLY, CDR2 FYNNEI. The CDR3 runs to 13 residues. V shed 8 bases, J shed 6 bases, and the junction held 6 bases outside the gene matches. CDR3 protein: CASSGTGGFEQYF. CDR3 DNA: TGTGCCAGCTCCGGGACAGGGGGTTTCGAGCAGTACTTC.

The rearrangement uses TRBV13 and TRBJ2-7, with 8 bases fitting TRBD2. CDR1 PRHDT and CDR2 FYEKMQ come from the germline V gene (reference sequence). V trimming: 5 bases; J trimming: 5 bases; junction bases outside the gene matches: 11. The CDR3 totals 15 residues. DNA for the CDR3: TGTGCCAGCAGCGTTGAGCGGGGGCTGGGGGACGAGCAGTACTTC. Protein product: CASSVERGLGDEQYF. The variable domain in full, completed from reference TRBV13 and TRBJ2-7, reads AAGVIQSPRHLIKEKRETATLKCYPIPRHDTVYWYQQGPGQDPQFLISFYEKMQSDKGSIPDRFSAQQFSDYHSELNMSSLELGDSALYFCASSVERGLGDEQYFGPGTRLTVT.

The chain joins TRBV3-1 (or the pseudogene TRBV3-2) to TRBJ2-1; possible D gene TRBD1, 5 bases. CDR3 length: 16 residues. Trimming left V 0 bases short and J 0 bases short, with 9 bases between. Germline CDR1 and CDR2: LGHDT and YNNKEL (reference sequence). The CDR3 spells CASSQDWGSSYNEQFF. In DNA, the CDR3 is TGTGCCAGCAGCCAAGATTGGGGCAGCTCCTACAATGAGCAGTTCTTC.

The chain employs TRBV5-1 and TRBJ2-1, with TRBD2 identical over 11 bases. The germline gives CDR1 SGHRS, CDR2 YFSETQ. The J segment lost 4 bases and the V segment lost 0 bases, leaving 6 bases of the junction unmatched. The CDR3 consists of 17 residues. The CDR3 coding sequence is TGCGCCAGCAGCTTGGAGGGGGGGACTAGCGGATACAATGAGCAGTTCTTC. Amino acids: CASSLEGGTSGYNEQFF.

The chain couples TRBV30 to TRBJ2-7; no definite D call. The CDR3 is 10 residues long. The V gene lost 3 bases and the J gene lost 6 bases, with 6 bases spanning the gap. Germline-derived CDR1 and CDR2 are GTSNPN and SVGIG (reference sequence). The CDR3 nucleotides are TGTGCCTGGAGGGGAACCGAGCAGTACTTC. Translating gives CAWRGTEQYF.

The CDR3 reads CSVAEVDEQFF. The CDR3 DNA follows: TGCAGCGTTGCGGAGGTTGATGAGCAGTTCTTC. This rearrangement joins TRBV29-1 to TRBJ2-1, with D possibly being TRBD2 (5 bases). This CDR3 contains 11 residues. V was clipped by 4 bases and J by 8 bases, with 9 bases between them. Germline CDR1 reads SQVTM; CDR2 reads ANQGSEA.

The chain uses TRBV4-1 and TRBJ2-7; 9 bases align to TRBD2. From germline, CDR1 is MGHRA and CDR2 YSYEKL. The CDR3 loop spans 17 amino acids. With V trimmed by 2 bases and J by 6 bases, 14 bases remained unmatched. CDR3 protein: CASSQRPILAGPIEQYF. The DNA of the CDR3 is TGCGCCAGCAGCCAAAGACCCATACTAGCGGGCCCCATCGAGCAGTACTTC.

The chain carries TRBV24-1 and TRBJ2-1, with 8 bases that match TRBD1. V shed 4 bases, J shed 14 bases, and the junction held 6 bases outside the gene matches. This CDR3 region has 12 residues. Germline CDR1 and CDR2: KGHDR and SFDVKD. Here the CDR3 DNA reads TGTGCCACCAGTGACCCCAGGGGGCGTAAGTTCTTC. Protein sequence: CATSDPRGRKFF.

The chain has TRBV6-4 and TRBJ2-3; TRBD2 aligns across 12 bases. There are 16 residues in the CDR3. From germline, CDR1 is MRHNA and CDR2 SNTAGT. V shed 6 bases and J 2 bases; nucleotides not matched to a gene: 6. The CDR3 spells CASSLTSGRTTDTQYF. CDR3 nucleotide sequence: TGTGCCAGCAGCCTTACTAGCGGGAGGACCACAGATACGCAGTATTTT.

The chain recombines TRBV6-2 or TRBV6-3 with TRBJ1-3; weak D call: TRBD1 (5 bases). This CDR3 contains 16 residues. Per germline, CDR1 MNHEY and CDR2 SVGEGT. V shed 2 bases and J shed 0 bases, with 11 bases lying between them. The CDR3 loop is CASSYRGSLSGNTIYF. The CDR3 nucleotides are TGTGCCAGCAGTTACCGGGGCAGTCTCTCTGGAAACACCATATATTTT.

The J gene is TRBJ2-2, the V gene TRBV3-1 (or the pseudogene TRBV3-2); D is ambiguous. CDR3 length: 13 amino acids. Germline values: CDR1 LGHDT, CDR2 YNNKEL (reference sequence). V lost 3 bases and J lost 5, with 7 bases in between. The DNA of the CDR3 is TGTGCCAGCAGCCATCCTACGACCGGGGAGCTGTTTTTT. Protein: CASSHPTTGELFF.

The genes are TRBV6-2 or TRBV6-3 and TRBJ2-1, with TRBD2 identical over 12 bases. This CDR3 has 17 residues. The V segment lost 4 bases and the J segment 2 bases; nucleotides outside the gene matches: 6. Looked up from germline, CDR1 is MNHEY and CDR2 is SVGEGT. CDR3 bases: TGTGCCAGCAGTTCGTCCGCTAGCGGGGGGGCCTACAATGAGCAGTTCTTC. Its translation: CASSSSASGGAYNEQFF.

V usage is TRBV7-8 and J usage is TRBJ2-2; D remains ambiguous. Trimming left V 2 bases short and J 6 bases short, with 7 bases between. This CDR3 comprises 13 residues. Germline lookup yields CDR1 SGHVS and CDR2 FQNEAQ. This chain's CDR3 is CASSLRISGELFF. The CDR3 nucleotides read TGTGCCAGCAGCTTACGTATCTCCGGGGAGCTGTTTTTT.

The chain couples TRBV5-1 to TRBJ2-2; D remains ambiguous. Germline CDR1 SGHRS, CDR2 YFSETQ. The ends were cut back, 2 bases at V and 3 bases at J, with 8 bases in the middle. The CDR3 contains 14 residues. The CDR3: CASSFTVDTGELFF. Here the CDR3 DNA reads TGCGCCAGCAGCTTTACAGTAGACACCGGGGAGCTGTTTTTT.

The chain links TRBV5-6 to TRBJ2-7; 9 nucleotides line up with TRBD2. The CDR3 length is 14 residues. Unmatched junction bases numbered 6, after V lost 4 bases and J lost 4 bases. In germline, CDR1 is SGHDT, CDR2 YYEEEE. The DNA of the CDR3 is TGTGCCAGCAGCCTTAGCGGGAGTATTTACGAGCAGTACTTC. Translated, it gives CASSLSGSIYEQYF.

The genes are TRBV28 and TRBJ1-4, with D tentatively TRBD1 (6 bases). V was clipped by 3 bases and J by 8 bases, with 13 bases between them. Germline V lookup: CDR1 MDHEN, CDR2 SYDVKM. The CDR3 runs to 14 residues. CDR3 in DNA: TGTGCCAGCAGTTTTTCAGGGGATGGCGAAAAACTGTTTTTT. Protein: CASSFSGDGEKLFF.

The chain uses TRBV7-9 and TRBJ1-1, with D unclear. Germline assignment: CDR1 SEHNR and CDR2 FQNEAQ (reference sequence). The CDR3 is made up of 15 amino acids. The V end lost 5 bases, the J end lost 1 base, and 14 bases lay between the germline ends. CDR3 sequence: CASSPRLRENTEAFF. Written as DNA, the CDR3 is TGTGCCAGCAGCCCTCGACTACGGGAGAACACTGAAGCTTTCTTT.